This T cell receptor beta chain was recovered during a study of blood T cell repertoires in COVID-19 (dated by TCRdb to the early 2020s). About the full investigation: Collaborator samples came from the United States, Italy and Spain and covered acute and convalescent phases of COVID-19. A de-identified subject ID, COVID-19 status, age in years and sex were almost always included in the sample metadata. The repertoires were released in a freely available public database meant as a resource for research on the immune response to SARS-CoV-2. Deeply sampled blood TCRbeta repertoires from subjects exposed to, actively infected with, or recovered from COVID-19 were included in the dataset. The samples were drawn from the first 160 participants of the ongoing ImmuneRACE study and from 950 to 1,500 subjects provided by 6 global collaborators. Where HLA class I and class II types were available, the types were taken from metadata supplied by the sample provider, not from assay-based typing. The prospective study material was composed of cDNA or gDNA derived from T cells, B-cell-depleted T cells, or PBMCs.

General findings and caveats noted by the study authors: Clinical and demographic metadata were provided uncurated, with the amount varying by source and participant.

This clone was observed once. Its recognized antigen is unknown. Base qualities were left out, and no much larger clone turns up one base away. The collaborating institutions used their own protocols to collect whole blood in K2EDTA tubes. For TCRbeta analysis, collaborator samples were shipped as frozen whole blood, as isolated PBMCs, or as DNA extracted from either sample type. Germline trimming: 0 bases from V, 6 bases from J; junction bases outside gene matches: 4. The germline V gene specifies SGDLS as CDR1 and YYNGEE as CDR2. The CDR3 spans 14 residues, from the cysteine through the phenylalanine. CDR3 DNA is the only sequence kept; it has 42 bases, read in frame from the first base. TCRbeta CDR3 regions were amplified from genomic DNA using the immunoSEQ Assay, a bias-controlled multiplex PCR. As for the authors' bioinformatics: The number of nucleated cells in each sample was estimated from the amplification of reference gene primers within the assay. To quantify the absolute abundance of each unique TCRbeta CDR3 rearrangement, sequence reads were collapsed and filtered. For each sample, productive Simpson clonality was calculated as the square root of Simpson's diversity index across productive rearrangements. TCRdb obtained this table from immuneACCESS and retained in-frame rearrangements with V and J assigned. These tables miss some clones; where compared with another copy, unresolved V genes account for less than half of the shortfall, and the remainder is unexplained. The V and J calls and clone size are taken from that table; D and trimming were inferred from the DNA. Across this sample there are roughly 290,000 clones, with around 91% seen only once. Of the sample, approximately 13% falls within the top ten clones.

The chain is assembled from TRBV9 and TRBJ1-2, with 8 bases matching TRBD1. The sequence came from a woman aged 60 to 75 with acute or convalescent COVID-19. Sequencing was done on a sample of peripheral blood. The DNA is as follows: TGTGCCAGCAGCGTAGGGCAGGGGGCCCATGGCTACACCTTC. Its protein is CASSVGQGAHGYTF.